This T cell receptor beta chain derives from a study of post-analysis software for immune sequencing data. A remark on this clonotype: Its antigen is not identified.

Study-wide results and caveats: Compared with controls, patients showed significantly lower normalized Chao1 diversity. Compared with controls, patients had more of about 5 TRBV segments, including TRBV5-6, TRBV5-1 and TRBV20-1. The F measure placed samples prepared in the same batch into strongly shared clusters.

Unique molecular identifiers tagged the TCR beta cDNA libraries. TCRdb called the PCR reads again in MiXCR, with one record for every CDR3 protein. The sample consists of approximately 730,000 distinct CDR3 sequences, 35% to 55% of them appearing once. This CDR3 is 14 amino acids long. V lost 2 bases, J lost 8 bases, and 18 bases lay in between. The V gene's germline CDR1 is SQVTM and CDR2 ANQGSEA. Sequencing was done on a sample of blood. The clonotype originates from a girl aged 5-17 years with multiple sclerosis. The rearrangement joins TRBV29-1 to TRBJ1-2, with D perhaps matching TRBD1 (5 bases). The CDR3 coding sequence is TGCAGCGTTGAATCTCCAGGGACCTCTTGGGGCTACACCTTC. It codes for CSVESPGTSWGYTF.